Below, 15 T cell receptor beta chains from the same sample are listed, as sequenced in a study of cytomegalovirus exposure and HLA in healthy donors. Produced via immunoSEQ multiplex PCR; TCRdb's table is partial and in-frame only. The sample holds 130,000 or so clones; around nine tenths are singletons and the top ten take approximately 3.3%. The sample consisted of PBMCs. These receptor sequences come from a man younger than 40 in good health and CMV-seronegative.

This clone came up once. The V and J genes are TRBV10-3 and TRBJ2-4, with TRBD2 as a possible D gene (5 bases). The length of the CDR3 is 17 residues. V lost 6 bases to trimming and J lost 1 base, with 19 bases between them. Germline V lookup: CDR1 ENHRY, CDR2 SYGVKD. The CDR3 nucleotides are TGTGCCATCAGCTCCGAGACTACCCCCCTCGCCAAAAACATTCAGTACTTC. It specifies CAISSETTPLAKNIQYF.

This chain joins TRBV19 and TRBJ2-5; possibly TRBD1 for D (5 bases). Trimming cost V 7 bases and J 2 bases, with 11 bases left between them. Looked up from germline, CDR1 is LNHDA and CDR2 is SQIVND (reference sequence). CDR3 size: 13 residues. The CDR3 protein is CASTDRYQETQYF. CDR3 DNA: TGTGCCAGTACCGACAGATATCAAGAGACCCAGTACTTC.

V is TRBV15 and J is TRBJ2-1; 10 nucleotides agree with TRBD2. The germline V gene encodes CDR1 LNHNV and CDR2 YYDKDF (reference sequence). This CDR3 comprises 16 residues. J was trimmed by 8 bases and V by 0 bases; bases with no gene match: 7. CDR3 residues: CATSRDRPSGGYEQFF. In DNA, the CDR3 is TGTGCCACCAGCAGAGATCGGCCTAGCGGGGGTTATGAGCAGTTCTTC.

V gene TRBV9 combines with J gene TRBJ2-2; 9 positions match TRBD2. CDR3 length equals 16 residues. V lost 4 bases and J lost 0; bases outside the gene matches: 4. CDR1 is SGDLS, CDR2 YYNGEE, per germline. CDR3 sequence: CASSSRLAANTGELFF. CDR3 DNA sequence: TGTGCCAGCAGCTCGAGACTAGCGGCGAACACCGGGGAGCTGTTTTTT.

The chain carries TRBV29-1 and TRBJ2-1; TRBD2 might be the D (7 bases). The V gene's germline CDR1 is SQVTM and CDR2 ANQGSEA. The CDR3 totals 17 residues. V was shortened by 2 bases and J by 5 bases, with 22 bases between the two germline ends. The CDR3 sequence is CSVELRGGGVLHNEQFF. For the CDR3, the DNA is TGCAGCGTTGAACTCCGGGGAGGGGGGGTCCTTCACAATGAGCAGTTCTTC.

This clone was seen more than once but under ten times. The V gene is TRBV19, the J gene TRBJ2-7; 10 bases fit TRBD1. The J segment lost 4 bases and the V segment lost 9 bases, leaving 6 bases of the junction unmatched. This CDR3 comprises 13 residues. Germline loops: CDR1 LNHDA, CDR2 SQIVND (reference sequence). Written as DNA, the CDR3 is TGTGCCAGCCGGGGGACAGGGGAATACGAGCAGTACTTC. This codes for CASRGTGEYEQYF.

The V gene is TRBV28, the J gene TRBJ1-3, with 7 bases lining up with TRBD1. The CDR3 length is 14 residues. The V gene end was trimmed by 5 bases and the J gene end by 4 bases; junction bases not matched to a gene: 5. Germline V gene data show CDR1 as MDHEN and CDR2 as SYDVKM. The DNA for the CDR3 is TGTGCCAGCAGTGGGACAGTACGGGGAAACACCATATATTTT. The encoded protein is CASSGTVRGNTIYF.

V gene TRBV2 combines with J gene TRBJ1-6; D uncertain. This CDR3 is built from 14 residues. Trimming shortened V by 7 bases and J by 0 bases, and 7 bases separated the two germline ends. Germline values: CDR1 SNHLY, CDR2 FYNNEI. This CDR3 is CASKAVSYNSPLHF. The CDR3 coding sequence is TGTGCCAGCAAGGCGGTCTCCTATAATTCACCCCTCCACTTT.

The chain employs TRBV5-5 and TRBJ2-1; 7 nucleotides align to TRBD1. The CDR3 runs 15 residues. V lost 4 bases and J lost 5; bases outside the gene matches: 9. In germline, CDR1 is SGHKS, CDR2 YYEKEE (reference sequence). In DNA form, the CDR3 reads TGTGCCAGCAGCGTGCAAGGGGGCGCGAACAATGAGCAGTTCTTC. Translating gives CASSVQGGANNEQFF.

This chain joins TRBV5-1 and TRBJ2-2, with 9 positions matching TRBD1. The CDR3 has 16 residues. The V gene end was trimmed by 2 bases and the J gene end by 6 bases; junction bases not matched to a gene: 8. Looked up from germline, CDR1 is SGHRS and CDR2 is YFSETQ. The CDR3 DNA sequence: TGCGCCAGCAGCTTAGTAGGACAGGGGTTTTCCGGGGAGCTGTTTTTT. Translation: CASSLVGQGFSGELFF.

This clone was counted a single time. J is TRBJ2-7 and V is TRBV27, with TRBD1 identical over 7 bases. The CDR3 is 16 residues long. V dropped 5 bases and J dropped 2; count of bases not matched to a gene: 12. Germline values: CDR1 MNHEY, CDR2 SMNVEV (reference sequence). CDR3 residues: CASSINLDRAPYEQYF. The CDR3 DNA follows: TGTGCCAGCAGTATCAATCTCGACAGGGCCCCCTACGAGCAGTACTTC.

The chain carries TRBV4-1 and TRBJ2-1; 8 bases are a match to TRBD2. V was clipped by 0 bases and J by 4 bases; unmatched bases: 8. The V gene's germline CDR1 is MGHRA and CDR2 YSYEKL. The CDR3 extends over 17 amino acids. The DNA for the CDR3 is TGCGCCAGCAGCCAAGAAGGGCGGGGGGCCATTTACAATGAGCAGTTCTTC. This gives the protein CASSQEGRGAIYNEQFF.

This clone is a singleton in its sample. In DNA form, the CDR3 reads TGTGCCAGCAGCACCAGACAGGGCCCCGATTATAATTCACCCCTCCACTTT. This encodes CASSTRQGPDYNSPLHF. The chain is built from TRBV9 and TRBJ1-6, with 7 positions matching TRBD1. The germline V gene has CDR1 SGDLS and CDR2 YYNGEE. This CDR3 spans 17 amino acids. J lost 4 bases, V lost 4 bases, and 11 bases had no gene match.

The rearrangement uses TRBV15 and TRBJ2-2, with TRBD2 matching over 8 bases. Trimming at V came to 2 bases and at J to 4 bases, leaving 9 bases not matched to a gene. CDR3 length equals 17 residues. Per the germline V gene, CDR1 is LNHNV and CDR2 is YYDKDF (reference sequence). CDR3 sequence: CATSRRGGAGVTGELFF. The CDR3 region has the DNA TGTGCCACCAGCAGACGGGGGGGTGCCGGGGTCACCGGGGAGCTGTTTTTT.

The chain combines TRBV6-1 with TRBJ2-7; maybe TRBD1 (5 bases). V lost 1 base and J lost 4, with 14 bases in between. Per germline, CDR1 MNHNS and CDR2 SASEGT. CDR3 length equals 15 residues. The CDR3 region is CASSEVWGRYYEQYF. In DNA, the CDR3 is TGTGCCAGCAGTGAAGTGTGGGGCCGGTATTACGAGCAGTACTTC.